The T cell receptor (beta chain) described here comes from a study of technical replicates of blood from a handful of donors. Here immunoSEQ multiplex PCR was the method, and the copy in TCRdb shows in-frame clones only, minus some. This table holds tens of thousands of clones, approximately 84% found once. Material: PBMCs. This clonotype was sampled from a human donor in good health. Some clones in this sample may be carry-over from other donors' samples.

In DNA, the CDR3 is TGTGCTAGTGGTTTGCCCGCGGGCAGGTTAACCTACGAGCAGTACTTC. This translates into CASGLPAGRLTYEQYF. The chain combines TRBV12-5 with TRBJ2-7; tentatively, D is TRBD2 (5 bases). V lost 2 bases and J lost 2, with 16 bases in between. The CDR3 consists of 16 residues. Per the germline V gene, CDR1 is LGHNT and CDR2 is FRNRAP.